The 17 T cell receptor beta chains presented below share a single source sample, sequenced in a study of cytotoxic CD8 clonotypes in ibrutinib-treated CLL. The protocol was immunoSEQ multiplex PCR, while the TCRdb copy is restricted to in-frame clones and leaves out a portion. The data show 15,000 to 20,000 clones, about 64% seen once. The material sequenced was PBMCs, taken after 12 months of ibrutinib treatment. The receptor set was obtained from a human donor with chronic lymphocytic leukemia.

About this clone itself: At one end the junction does not follow the germline gene, possibly because of a read error. The genes are TRBV5-5 and TRBJ1-2, with 8 bases identical to TRBD1. The germline V gene encodes CDR1 SGHKS and CDR2 YYEKEE (reference sequence). CDR3 length: 12 amino acids. The CDR3 loop reads CASSLVGGTGAF. CDR3 coding DNA: TGTGCCAGCAGCTTGGTGGGCGGGACAGGAGCCTTC.

This chain joins TRBV6-1 and TRBJ1-1; D not resolved. Trimming removed 6 bases at V and 6 bases at J, with 17 bases between. This CDR3 has 14 residues. Germline V gene lookup returns CDR1 MNHNS and CDR2 SASEGT. This chain's CDR3 is CASSLEGGVAEAFF. CDR3 nucleotide sequence: TGTGCCAGCAGCCTCGAAGGAGGTGTCGCTGAAGCTTTCTTT.

The sample holds a few counts of this clone. The chain is built from TRBV7-9 and TRBJ1-1, with 7 bases fitting TRBD1. The CDR3 spans 15 residues. The germline V gene encodes CDR1 SEHNR and CDR2 FQNEAQ (reference sequence). The V gene end was trimmed by 5 bases and the J gene end by 5 bases; junction bases not matched to a gene: 11. The CDR3 region has the DNA TGTGCCAGCAGCCCGTCGGGCAGGGGGTTAACTGAAGCTTTCTTT. It is translated as CASSPSGRGLTEAFF.

V and J are TRBV7-6 and TRBJ2-3; no clear D gene. V was trimmed by 1 base and J by 5 bases, leaving 4 bases between them. Looked up from germline, CDR1 is SGHVS and CDR2 is FNYEAQ. There are 12 residues in the CDR3. In DNA form, the CDR3 reads TGTGCCAGCAGCTTAGAACGAGATACGCAGTATTTT. Protein sequence: CASSLERDTQYF.

V is TRBV6-5 and J is TRBJ1-5; D is perhaps TRBD1 (5 bases). This CDR3 contains 13 residues. Germline V gene lookup returns CDR1 MNHEY and CDR2 SVGAGI. V lost 0 bases and J 5 bases, leaving 5 bases between the germline ends. CDR3 in amino acids: CASSYSGDQPQHF. CDR3 sequence (DNA): TGTGCCAGCAGTTACTCGGGGGATCAGCCCCAGCATTTT.

By sample fraction, this clone is medium-sized. This chain links TRBV27 with TRBJ1-4, with D tentatively TRBD1 (6 bases). There are 15 residues in the CDR3. The germline V gene has CDR1 MNHEY and CDR2 SMNVEV (reference sequence). The germline V and J ends were trimmed by 5 bases and 3 bases, with 13 bases remaining between them. The CDR3 DNA sequence: TGTGCCAGCAGTCCAGGACAGAAGCCTAATGAAAAACTGTTTTTT. This codes for CASSPGQKPNEKLFF. Variable domain in full (rest from reference TRBV27 and TRBJ1-4): EAQVTQNPRYLITVTGKKLTVTCSQNMNHEYMSWYRQDPGLGLRQIYYSMNVEVTDKGDVPEGYKVSRKEKRNFPLILESPSPNQTSLYFCASSPGQKPNEKLFFGSGTQLSVL.

This sequence joins TRBV6-5 and TRBJ1-3, with D possibly matching TRBD1 (5 bases). V lost 0 bases, J lost 2 bases, and 11 bases lay in between. This CDR3 is built from 16 residues. Germline V lookup: CDR1 MNHEY, CDR2 SVGAGI. The CDR3 sequence: CASSYSSPGTGNTIYF. CDR3 DNA sequence: TGTGCCAGCAGTTACTCTAGCCCAGGGACTGGAAACACCATATATTTT.

The rearrangement links TRBV10-3 to TRBJ2-3; D is ambiguous. The CDR3 spans 14 residues. Between the trimmed V and J ends, which lost 7 bases and 2 bases, there was a span of 13 bases. Per the germline V gene, CDR1 is ENHRY and CDR2 is SYGVKD. CDR3 residues: CAIKADTTTDTQYF. The CDR3, as DNA: TGTGCCATCAAGGCGGATACAACCACAGATACGCAGTATTTT.

This rearrangement joins TRBV29-1 to TRBJ2-3; the D is unclear. The CDR3 totals 13 residues. The germline gives CDR1 SQVTM, CDR2 ANQGSEA. The V and J ends lost 5 bases and 2 bases respectively, with 11 bases between them. The CDR3 loop is CSVKRSNTDTQYF. In nucleotides, the CDR3 is TGCAGCGTTAAAAGATCTAACACAGATACGCAGTATTTT.

This clone was seen a few times. This chain joins TRBV16 and TRBJ1-5; D is unclear. Germline-derived CDR1 and CDR2 are KGHSY and FQNENV. The CDR3 is made up of 13 amino acids. The V end lost 0 bases, the J end lost 7 bases, and 7 bases lay between the germline ends. The CDR3 reads CASSQSRLQPQHF. The CDR3 DNA sequence: TGTGCCAGCAGCCAATCAAGACTCCAGCCCCAGCATTTT.

Only one count was recorded for this clone. The chain joins TRBV6-1 to TRBJ1-6, with 8 nucleotides matching TRBD1. CDR1 is MNHNS and CDR2 is SASEGT in the germline V gene. With 4 bases clipped from V and 10 bases from J, the junction kept 9 bases outside the gene matches. This CDR3 is 15 amino acids long. Written as DNA, the CDR3 is TGTGCCAGCAGTGCCACGCAGGGGGCCGCATCACCCCTCCACTTT. Protein: CASSATQGAASPLHF.

The genes are TRBV7-8 and TRBJ2-5; no firm D call. The length of the CDR3 is 14 residues. V dropped 2 bases and J dropped 5 bases, with 12 bases sitting between them. Germline V gene data show CDR1 as SGHVS and CDR2 as FQNEAQ. The CDR3 region has the DNA TGTGCCAGCAGCTTAAGGGTGGCGGAGGAGACCCAGTACTTC. Translation: CASSLRVAEETQYF.

This clone ranks as medium-sized. The chain has TRBV6-1 and TRBJ1-5; D is possibly TRBD1 (5 bases). V was cut by 1 base and J by 2 bases, with 12 bases left in between. Germline V gives CDR1 MNHNS, CDR2 SASEGT. This CDR3 is built from 16 residues. In DNA form, the CDR3 reads TGTGCCAGCAGTGAAGACGAGGGGAGTGGCAATCAGCCCCAGCATTTT. Its protein product is CASSEDEGSGNQPQHF.

This clone was observed a handful of times. This chain joins TRBV29-1 and TRBJ2-7; 11 bases line up with TRBD2. This CDR3 spans 13 amino acids. The V gene's germline CDR1 is SQVTM and CDR2 ANQGSEA. V lost 6 bases, J lost 3 bases, and 4 bases stayed unmatched. In DNA form, the CDR3 reads TGCAGCGTGGGAGGACTAGCGGGCTACGAGCAGTACTTC. Translating it yields CSVGGLAGYEQYF.

The chain uses TRBV7-3 and TRBJ2-2; TRBD1 matches 8 bases. CDR3 size: 15 residues. With V trimmed by 5 bases and J by 4 bases, 6 bases remained unmatched. The V gene's germline CDR1 is SGHTA and CDR2 FQGTGA. CDR3 in amino acids: CASSTGQGGTGELFF. The DNA for the CDR3 is TGTGCCAGCAGCACAGGACAGGGTGGCACCGGGGAGCTGTTTTTT.

The chain joins TRBV10-1 to TRBJ2-7, with D perhaps assigned TRBD1 or TRBD2 (5 bases each). Trimming cost V 6 bases and J 4 bases, with 13 bases left between them. Germline-derived CDR1 and CDR2 are WNHNN and SYGVQD (reference sequence). The CDR3 has 13 residues. CDR3 sequence (DNA): TGCGCCAGCAGCGGGGCGGACCTATACGAGCAGTACTTC. This translates into CASSGADLYEQYF.

This chain links TRBV5-1 with TRBJ1-3; possibly TRBD1 for D (5 bases). The CDR3 totals 16 residues. The V gene lost 0 bases and the J gene lost 8 bases, with 18 bases spanning the gap. Germline loops: CDR1 SGHRS, CDR2 YFSETQ. The CDR3 spells CASSLVQGPPEDTIYF. CDR3 bases: TGCGCCAGCAGCTTGGTTCAGGGACCACCCGAGGACACCATATATTTT.